The 20 T cell receptor beta chains in this list originate from one sample, sequenced in a study of T-cell reconstitution after alpha-beta-depleted transplantation in children. Preparation of the TCRbeta library used unique molecular identifiers. TCRdb independently ran MiXCR on the PCR reads; one entry per CDR3 protein. The sample lists over 150,000 distinct CDR3 sequences, approximately 14% occurring once. Here the sequenced sample was PBMCs from the stem cell graft donor, taken from the stem cell graft. Receptor source: a human donor who donated a stem cell graft to a child with acute lymphoblastic leukemia.

The V and J genes are TRBV6-6 and TRBJ2-1; no clear D gene. This CDR3 comprises 11 residues. V lost 7 bases and J lost 4, with 5 bases in between. Germline V gives CDR1 MNHNY, CDR2 SVGAGI (reference sequence). The CDR3 DNA sequence: TGTGCCAGCAAAGGGTACAATGAGCAGTTCTTC. Translation: CASKGYNEQFF.

As regards this clonotype: This sequence may be a read error, since a much larger clone differs from it by one base. The rearrangement links TRBV5-1 to TRBJ1-1; unclear D gene. The CDR3 covers 14 residues. CDR1 is SGHRS, CDR2 YFSETQ, per germline. The V end lost 1 base, the J end lost 3 bases, and 10 bases lay between the germline ends. Here the CDR3 DNA reads TGCGCCAGCAGCTTGTCGCGGGAGTACACTGAAGCTTTCTTT. Its translation: CASSLSREYTEAFF. Full variable domain (remainder filled in from reference TRBV5-1 and TRBJ1-1): KAGVTQTPRYLIKTRGQQVTLSCSPISGHRSVSWYQQTPGQGLQFLFEYFSETQRNKGNFPGRFSGRQFSNSRSEMNVSTLELGDSALYLCASSLSREYTEAFFGQGTRLTVV.

This clonotype has at least ten counts. The V call is TRBV5-1, the J call TRBJ2-1; D is perhaps TRBD2 (6 bases). V lost 5 bases and J lost 8, with 8 bases in between. The CDR3 spans 11 residues. Germline CDR1 SGHRS, CDR2 YFSETQ. The CDR3 is CASSPGDEQFF. CDR3 DNA: TGCGCCAGCAGTCCGGGAGATGAGCAGTTCTTC.

This clonotype appeared many times. J is TRBJ1-1 and V is TRBV12-3 or TRBV12-4; 7 positions agree with TRBD1. The CDR3 runs to 15 residues. J was trimmed by 2 bases and V by 5 bases; bases with no gene match: 8. The CDR3 DNA reads TGTGCCAGCAGTCGCCGACAGGGACTTAACACTGAAGCTTTCTTT. Translation gives CASSRRQGLNTEAFF.

This clonotype was detected a few times. CDR3 sequence: CASRETDTQYF. The CDR3 nucleotides read TGTGCCAGCAGAGAGACAGATACGCAGTATTTT. The rearrangement uses TRBV2 and TRBJ2-3; D not resolved. The CDR3 consists of 11 residues. From germline, CDR1 is SNHLY and CDR2 FYNNEI. V dropped 6 bases and J dropped 3 bases, with 4 bases sitting between them.

This clonotype was recorded at least ten times. V and J are TRBV5-1 and TRBJ2-2, with D perhaps matching TRBD2 (6 bases). The length of the CDR3 is 15 residues. V was clipped by 3 bases and J by 1 base, with 10 bases between them. Germline V lookup: CDR1 SGHRS, CDR2 YFSETQ. Here the CDR3 DNA reads TGCGCCAGCAGCTCGAGTAGCGGGAACACCGGGGAGCTGTTTTTT. This translates into CASSSSSGNTGELFF.

Many counts were recorded for this clonotype. This rearrangement joins TRBV10-3 to TRBJ2-3; possibly TRBD1 for D (5 bases). The V gene lost 4 bases and the J gene lost 2 bases, with 10 bases spanning the gap. Germline values: CDR1 ENHRY, CDR2 SYGVKD. The CDR3 has 14 residues. CDR3 loop: CAISGAGNTDTQYF. CDR3 bases: TGTGCCATCAGTGGGGCAGGGAACACAGATACGCAGTATTTT.

Comments on this clonotype: A read error may explain this, as a much larger clone is one base away. The J gene is TRBJ2-7, the V gene TRBV3-1, with 11 positions matching TRBD2. Germline V gene lookup returns CDR1 LGHDT and CDR2 YNNKEL (reference sequence). The CDR3 sequence is 15 residues long. The CDR3 nucleotides read TGTACCAGCAGCCAAGTTAGCGGGAGGGCCAACGAGCAGTACTTC. This codes for CTSSQVSGRANEQYF.

This clonotype was seen more than once but under ten times. In nucleotides, the CDR3 is TGCAGTGCTAGAGGTCCGGCGCGGAAGGCCAATGAGCAGTTCTTC. Protein product: CSARGPARKANEQFF. The gene calls are TRBV20-1 and TRBJ2-1; D call uncertain. The V and J ends lost 1 base and 6 bases respectively, with 16 bases between them. Germline V gene data show CDR1 as DFQATT and CDR2 as SNEGSKA (reference sequence). This CDR3 is built from 15 residues.

The CDR3 nucleotides read TGTGCCATCAGTGAACGTAAGAACACTGAAGCTTTCTTT. This encodes CAISERKNTEAFF. V is TRBV10-3 and J is TRBJ1-1; no clear D gene. This CDR3 is built from 13 residues. The germline CDR1 and CDR2 sequences are ENHRY and SYGVKD. V lost 3 bases and J 1 base, leaving 6 bases between the germline ends.

This clonotype has ten or more counts. The chain uses TRBV5-1 and TRBJ2-7; tentative D call: TRBD1 (6 bases). V lost 3 bases to trimming and J lost 7 bases, with 14 bases between them. The CDR3 loop spans 13 amino acids. Germline CDR1 and CDR2: SGHRS and YFSETQ. CDR3 sequence: CASSSLYREEQYF. For the CDR3, the DNA is TGCGCCAGCAGCTCCTTGTACAGGGAAGAGCAGTACTTC.

This clonotype occurred a few times. The chain employs TRBV5-1 and TRBJ2-7, with a tentative D call TRBD2 (6 bases). V was shortened by 0 bases and J by 4 bases, with 23 bases between the two germline ends. Germline CDR1 is SGHRS and CDR2 is YFSETQ. There are 18 residues in the CDR3. CDR3 amino acids: CASSLEGSGRSAGYEQYF. The DNA of the CDR3 is TGCGCCAGCAGCTTGGAAGGTAGCGGTAGATCCGCTGGGTACGAGCAGTACTTC.

This chain links TRBV20-1 with TRBJ2-3, with 9 bases lining up with TRBD2. The CDR3 is 16 amino acids. In germline, CDR1 is DFQATT, CDR2 SNEGSKA (reference sequence). Trimming at V came to 2 bases and at J to 4 bases, leaving 10 bases not matched to a gene. DNA for the CDR3: TGCAGTGCTAGAAATCCAGCGGGAGGACTCGCAGATACGCAGTATTTT. The encoded protein is CSARNPAGGLADTQYF.

This clonotype appeared many times. The rearrangement links TRBV20-1 to TRBJ1-1, with D perhaps matching TRBD1 (6 bases). The CDR3 length is 19 residues. Germline CDR1 is DFQATT and CDR2 is SNEGSKA (reference sequence). The V end lost 2 bases, the J end lost 0 bases, and 25 bases lay between the germline ends. The DNA for the CDR3 is TGCAGTGCTAGACCGCGGTGGAGGATGGGGGCCGTCCTGAACACTGAAGCTTTCTTT. Translated, it gives CSARPRWRMGAVLNTEAFF.

With regard to this clonotype: It is likely a read error, because the conserved phenylalanine at the end of the CDR3 is missing. The chain uses TRBV5-1 and TRBJ2-7; 7 bases are shared with TRBD2. The CDR3 is 15 amino acids. Germline V gene lookup returns CDR1 SGHRS and CDR2 YFSETQ. The ends lost 3 bases at V and 0 bases at J; junction bases unmatched: 6. DNA for the CDR3: TGCGCCAGCAGCTCCCAGGGCGGGAGCTCCTACGAGCAGTACTTG. Translating gives CASSSQGGSSYEQYL.

There are many counts of this clonotype. This chain connects TRBV12-3 or TRBV12-4 to TRBJ1-1, with a tentative D call TRBD1 (5 bases). V was pared by 6 bases and J by 11 bases, with 19 bases between. The CDR3 runs 13 residues. The CDR3: CASRSGTAEVAFF. CDR3 DNA: TGTGCCAGCAGGTCCGGGACCGCTGAAGTGGCTTTCTTT.

This clonotype was found many times. The V gene is TRBV5-5, the J gene TRBJ2-7; unclear D gene. Trimming shortened V by 0 bases and J by 0 bases, and 13 bases separated the two germline ends. Germline CDR1 and CDR2: SGHKS and YYEKEE (reference sequence). The CDR3 covers 16 residues. In nucleotides, the CDR3 is TGTGCCAGCAGCTTGGGTGCGTCAACCCTCTCCTACGAGCAGTACTTC. This gives the protein CASSLGASTLSYEQYF.

V and J are TRBV18 and TRBJ1-4; D unclear. V dropped 2 bases and J dropped 2 bases, with 12 bases sitting between them. CDR3 length: 16 amino acids. Germline assignment: CDR1 KGHSH and CDR2 LQKENI. CDR3 residues: CASSPSQRTTNEKLFF. CDR3 DNA: TGTGCCAGCTCACCATCGCAGAGAACTACTAATGAAAAACTGTTTTTT.

This clonotype has only a few counts. This chain connects TRBV29-1 to TRBJ2-1; D may be TRBD1 or TRBD2 (5 bases each). The germline CDR1 and CDR2 sequences are SQVTM and ANQGSEA. V was shortened by 4 bases and J by 7 bases, with 14 bases between the two germline ends. The length of the CDR3 is 13 residues. CDR3 sequence (DNA): TGCAGCGTTGGCGGCAGGGAGATGAATGAGCAGTTCTTC. This encodes CSVGGREMNEQFF.

This clonotype was detected many times. The chain combines TRBV29-1 with TRBJ1-2; weak D call: TRBD1 (6 bases). This CDR3 is 11 amino acids long. The germline V and J ends were trimmed by 5 bases and 3 bases, with 7 bases remaining between them. The germline V gene encodes CDR1 SQVTM and CDR2 ANQGSEA. The CDR3 sequence is CSVHRDYGYTF. The CDR3 nucleotides are TGCAGCGTTCACAGGGACTATGGCTACACCTTC.